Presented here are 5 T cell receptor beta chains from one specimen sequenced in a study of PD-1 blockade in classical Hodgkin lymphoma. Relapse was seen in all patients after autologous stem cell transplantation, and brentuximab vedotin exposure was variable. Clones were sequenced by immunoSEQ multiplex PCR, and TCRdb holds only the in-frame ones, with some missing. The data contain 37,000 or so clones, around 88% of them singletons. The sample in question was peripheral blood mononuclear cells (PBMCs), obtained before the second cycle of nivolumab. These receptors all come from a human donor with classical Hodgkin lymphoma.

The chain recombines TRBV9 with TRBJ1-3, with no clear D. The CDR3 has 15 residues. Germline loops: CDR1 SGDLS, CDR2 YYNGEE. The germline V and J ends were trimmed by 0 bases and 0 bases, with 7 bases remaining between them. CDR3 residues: CASSVAGSSGNTIYF. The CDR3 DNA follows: TGTGCCAGCAGCGTAGCGGGTAGCTCTGGAAACACCATATATTTT.

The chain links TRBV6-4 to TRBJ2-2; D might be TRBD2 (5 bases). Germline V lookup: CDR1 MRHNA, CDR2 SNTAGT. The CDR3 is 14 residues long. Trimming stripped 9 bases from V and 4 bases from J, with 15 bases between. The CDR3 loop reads CASRGGPGTGELFF. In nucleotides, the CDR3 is TGTGCCAGTAGAGGCGGGCCGGGCACCGGGGAGCTGTTTTTT.

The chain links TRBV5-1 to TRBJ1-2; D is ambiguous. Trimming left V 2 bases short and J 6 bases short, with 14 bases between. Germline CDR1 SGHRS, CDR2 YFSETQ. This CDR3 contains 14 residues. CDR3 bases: TGCGCCAGCAGCTTCCGTATTGGAGAAAATGGCTACACCTTC. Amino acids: CASSFRIGENGYTF.

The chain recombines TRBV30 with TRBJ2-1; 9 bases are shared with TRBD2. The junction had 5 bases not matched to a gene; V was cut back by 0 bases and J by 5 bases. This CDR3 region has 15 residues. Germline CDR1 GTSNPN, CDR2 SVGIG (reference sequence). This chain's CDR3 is CAWSVLLAGDNEQFF. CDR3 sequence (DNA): TGTGCCTGGAGTGTACTGTTAGCGGGGGACAATGAGCAGTTCTTC.

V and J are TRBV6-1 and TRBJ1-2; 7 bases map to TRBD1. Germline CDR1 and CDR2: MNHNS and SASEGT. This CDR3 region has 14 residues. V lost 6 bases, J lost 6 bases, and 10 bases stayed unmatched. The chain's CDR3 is CASSRLKDRDGYTF. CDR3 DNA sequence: TGTGCCAGCAGCAGATTGAAAGACAGGGATGGCTACACCTTC.